The rows below give T cell receptor beta chains drawn from one sample of a study of early T cells in non-severe SARS-CoV-2 infection. TCRdb ran MiXCR on the 5' RACE reads and lists one entry per CDR3 protein. The repertoire consists of roughly 76,000 distinct CDR3 sequences, with 12% occurring once and the leading ten covering 3.5% to 5%. Material: whole blood. The receptors were gathered from an adult who was a healthcare worker with PCR-confirmed SARS-CoV-2 infection or an uninfected control (not recorded which). CDR3s include the opening cysteine and the closing phenylalanine or tryptophan. D genes are given only for firm matches. Clone sizes are given selectively: once, few, many, or a class where the clone is expanded.

D gene	V gene	J gene	clone size	CDR3 length	CDR3 DNA	CDR3 protein
NA	TRBV20-1	TRBJ1-1	NA	15	TGCAGTGCTAGATCCACAGGGAAGTCGAACACTGAAGCTTTCTTT	CSARSTGKSNTEAFF
NA	TRBV11-1	TRBJ1-1	few	14	TGTGCCAGCAGCTCTTTCACAGGCGGGACTGAAGCTTTCTTT	CASSSFTGGTEAFF
NA	TRBV12-2	TRBJ2-5	NA	15	TGTGCAAGTCGCTACAGGGGTCTGTACCAAGAGACCCAGTACTTC	CASRYRGLYQETQYF
TRBD1	TRBV30	TRBJ1-2	many	15	TGTGCCTGCCGACAGGGGGGCCTCGACACCTATGGCTACACCTTC	CACRQGGLDTYGYTF
NA	TRBV3-1	TRBJ2-5	NA	15	TGTGCCAGCAGCACCTACGGGGGAAATATGGAGACCCAGTACTTC	CASSTYGGNMETQYF
NA	TRBV29-1	TRBJ2-6	few	14	TGCAGCGTTGTTGAGGGATCTGGGGCCAACGTCCTGACTTTC	CSVVEGSGANVLTF
NA	TRBV30	TRBJ2-1	many	12	TGTGCCTGGAGTGGATCCTACAATGAGCAGTTCTTC	CAWSGSYNEQFF
TRBD1	TRBV2	TRBJ2-1	many	14	TGTGCCAGCAGTACTGACAGGGGGCTAAATGAGCAGTTCTTC	CASSTDRGLNEQFF
NA	TRBV28	TRBJ2-7	NA	13	TGTGCCAGCAGTACGACCGACCTCTACGAGCAGTACTTC	CASSTTDLYEQYF
NA	TRBV5-5	TRBJ1-4	few	15	TGTGCCAGCAGCTTGTTGGCAGGGTTGGATGAAAAACTGTTTTTT	CASSLLAGLDEKLFF
NA	TRBV7-9	TRBJ1-4	many	13	TGTGCCAGCAGTATAAGGGCAAGGGAAAAACTGTTTTTT	CASSIRAREKLFF
TRBD1	TRBV6-6	TRBJ1-5	many	16	TGTGCCAGCAGAGCCGGGGACAGGGGGAGCAATCAGCCCCAGCATTTT	CASRAGDRGSNQPQHF
TRBD2	TRBV20-1	TRBJ2-1	few	16	TGCAGTGCTAGTTCCCCAACTAGCGGGATGTACAATGAGCAGTTCTTC	CSASSPTSGMYNEQFF
TRBD2	TRBV7-2	TRBJ2-1	NA	13	TGTGCCAGCAGCATGGGGAGGGGCAATGAGCAGTTCTTC	CASSMGRGNEQFF
NA	TRBV2	TRBJ2-5	NA	11	TGTGCCAGCAGTGAAGAGGAGACCCAGTACTTC	CASSEEETQYF
TRBD2	TRBV13	TRBJ2-3	few	17	TGTGCCAGCAGCTACGGGACTAGCGGGAGGGCCGCAGATACGCAGTATTTT	CASSYGTSGRAADTQYF
NA	TRBV20-1	TRBJ2-1	many	14	TGCAGTGCTAGGGTTGGTCGACGGGGGAATGAGCAGTTCTTC	CSARVGRRGNEQFF
NA	TRBV29-1	TRBJ2-3	NA	14	TGCAGCGTTCTAGACAGGTGGCGAGAAGATACGCAGTATTTT	CSVLDRWREDTQYF
TRBD2	TRBV15	TRBJ2-1	NA	17	TGTGCCACCAGCAGAGAAGGTCACGGGAGGGGCTCCGATGAGCAGTTCTTC	CATSREGHGRGSDEQFF
NA	TRBV4-1	TRBJ2-5	many	14	TGCGCCAGCAGCCAACCATTTGAGGGGGAGACCCAGTACTTC	CASSQPFEGETQYF
TRBD1	TRBV12-3/TRBV12-4	TRBJ2-3	NA	16	TGTGCCAGCAGTTTAACGACAGGGGGAGGCACAGATACGCAGTATTTT	CASSLTTGGGTDTQYF
TRBD2	TRBV7-6	TRBJ2-5	many	15	TGTGCCAGCAGCTTATCCAGCGGGGTCCGGGAGACCCAGTACTTC	CASSLSSGVRETQYF
TRBD1	TRBV4-1	TRBJ2-7	NA	20	TGCGCCAGCAGCCACCCCCAAGGTGGGGGGACAGGGGTCAGCTCCTACGAGCAGTACTTC	CASSHPQGGGTGVSSYEQYF
TRBD1	TRBV28	TRBJ1-1	many	20	TGTGCCAGCAGTTCCCAGTTGGGGGGACAGGGGAGGACTATGAACACTGAAGCTTTCTTT	CASSSQLGGQGRTMNTEAFF
NA	TRBV18	TRBJ2-7	many	13	TGTGCCAGCTCACCACCAGGGTCCTACGAGCAGTACTTC	CASSPPGSYEQYF
TRBD2	TRBV29-1	TRBJ2-7	NA	17	TGCAGCGTTGAAGAGGGAGGACTAGCGGGACTGAGTGGGGAGCAGTACTTC	CSVEEGGLAGLSGEQYF
TRBD2	TRBV4-1	TRBJ2-2	few	15	TGCGCCAGCAGCCGTGGACTAGAGAACACCGGGGAGCTGTTTTTT	CASSRGLENTGELFF
NA	TRBV9	TRBJ2-7	NA	14	TGTGCCAGCAGCGTAGGCCACTTGGGGTACGAGCAGTACTTC	CASSVGHLGYEQYF
TRBD1	TRBV4-1	TRBJ2-5	many	13	TGCGCCAGCAGCCAAGATCCGCTAGGGGGCAAGTACTTC	CASSQDPLGGKYF
NA	TRBV20-1	TRBJ2-1	few	15	TGCAGTGCTAGTAGCTTCCTAGTGGCCTACAATGAGCAGTTCTTC	CSASSFLVAYNEQFF
NA	TRBV11-2	TRBJ1-6	few	15	TGTGCCAGCAGCCCCACGGGGGCCGGTACTTCACCCCTCCACTTT	CASSPTGAGTSPLHF
NA	TRBV5-5	TRBJ2-7	many	15	TGTGCCAGCAGCTTGGGTCCAGGGGACACCTACGAGCAGTACTTC	CASSLGPGDTYEQYF
TRBD1	TRBV12-3/TRBV12-4	TRBJ1-6	NA	14	TGTGCCAGCAGTGGACAGGGAATTGGTTCACCCCTCCACTTT	CASSGQGIGSPLHF
TRBD2	TRBV28	TRBJ2-1	NA	18	TGTGCCAGCAGGCCAACTAGCGGGAGCCACCGTACGTACAATGAGCAGTTCTTC	CASRPTSGSHRTYNEQFF
NA	TRBV6-5	TRBJ1-6	few	14	TGTGCCAGCAGTTACTCGATTCTGAATTCACCCCTCCACTTT	CASSYSILNSPLHF
NA	TRBV11-2	TRBJ2-3	many	15	TGTGCCAGCAGCTTACTGGGCGGCGTGACAGATACGCAGTATTTT	CASSLLGGVTDTQYF
NA	TRBV12-3/TRBV12-4	TRBJ2-7	NA	14	TGTGCCAGCACCTCACGGGGGAGTCCCTACGAGCAGTACTTC	CASTSRGSPYEQYF
NA	TRBV6-2/TRBV6-3	TRBJ2-4	few	14	TGTGCCAGCAGTTACTCGACGACCCAAAACATTCAGTACTTC	CASSYSTTQNIQYF
TRBD2	TRBV7-9	TRBJ2-1	many	15	TGTGCCAGCAGCTTAGTGGTAGCGGGCCACAATGAGCAGTTCTTC	CASSLVVAGHNEQFF
TRBD2	TRBV29-1	TRBJ2-3	many	12	TGCAGCGTAGCGGGAGGCACAGATACGCAGTATTTT	CSVAGGTDTQYF
NA	TRBV5-1	TRBJ2-1	few	13	TGCGCCAGCAGGGGGGTAGGATACAATGAGCAGTTCTTC	CASRGVGYNEQFF
NA	TRBV9	TRBJ2-3	few	15	TGTGCCAGCAGCGCCGGGACTGCACTTCTGGATACGCAGTATTTT	CASSAGTALLDTQYF
TRBD2	TRBV5-1	TRBJ2-3	many	15	TGCGCCAGCAGCTTTGCGGGAGCTAGCACAGATACGCAGTATTTT	CASSFAGASTDTQYF
TRBD2	TRBV27	TRBJ2-1	many	14	TGTGCCAGCAGTTTAGGGACTAGCGGGATTGAGCAGTTCTTC	CASSLGTSGIEQFF
NA	TRBV11-1	TRBJ2-7	many	15	TGTGCCAGCAGCTTTTTGGGGCCGCCTCTTTACGAGCAGTACTTC	CASSFLGPPLYEQYF
TRBD1	TRBV2	TRBJ2-2	many	14	TGTGCCAGCCTAGAACAGGGGGCCGTCGGGGAGCTGTTTTTT	CASLEQGAVGELFF
NA	TRBV11-2	TRBJ2-7	many	15	TGTGCCAGCAGCCTGGAACTGGGGAGCTCCTACGAGCAGTACTTC	CASSLELGSSYEQYF
TRBD1	TRBV7-3	TRBJ2-4	many	15	TGTGCCAGCAGCTCACACGGGACAGGGGAGTGCATTCAGTACTTC	CASSSHGTGECIQYF
NA	TRBV9	TRBJ2-2	NA	13	TGTGCCAGCAGCGTGCCGGACACCGGGGAGCTGTTTTTT	CASSVPDTGELFF
NA	TRBV5-5	TRBJ2-1	NA	14	TGTGCCAGCAGCCCGGAGCCCTCTTACAATGAGCAGTTCTTC	CASSPEPSYNEQFF